Listed below are T cell receptor beta chains from one sample, sequenced in a study of shared clonotypes between healthy human individuals. Clones were sequenced by immunoSEQ multiplex PCR, and TCRdb holds only the in-frame ones, with some missing. The sample contains about half a million clones, around 79% of which appear only once. Source material: PBMCs. The source of these receptors is a woman in her 40s in good health. Some clones in this sample may be carry-over from other donors' samples. The CDR3 runs from the conserved cysteine through the conserved F or W. Each record gives: D gene, clone size, J gene, V gene, CDR3 DNA, CDR3 protein. A D gene is named only where the DNA matches it firmly. Clone size is stated in some rows and not others, as once, few, many or a class when expanded.

TRBD1	NA	TRBJ2-5	TRBV19	TGTGCCAGCCGAACAGGGGCCGAAGAGACCCAGTACTTC	CASRTGAEETQYF
TRBD2	few	TRBJ2-1	TRBV10-2	TGCGCCAGCAGTGAGTCACTAGCGTCGGGTGTCAATGAGCAGTTCTTC	CASSESLASGVNEQFF
NA	NA	TRBJ2-1	TRBV11-2	TGTGCCAGCAGCTTCAGGGGCTACAATGAGCAGTTCTTC	CASSFRGYNEQFF
TRBD2	NA	TRBJ2-5	TRBV19	TGTGCCAGTAGTCTGCCCCAACTAGCGGGGGGAGAGACCCAGTACTTC	CASSLPQLAGGETQYF
NA	NA	TRBJ1-4	TRBV6-5	TGTGCCGGCAGTTACTCCCTTGCAACTAATGAAAAACTGTTTTTT	CAGSYSLATNEKLFF
NA	NA	TRBJ1-4	TRBV11-3	TGTGCCAGCAGTATTCCCCCGGGTGGGGTCGGCGAAAAACTGTTTTTT	CASSIPPGGVGEKLFF
TRBD1	NA	TRBJ1-4	TRBV6-1	TGTGCCAGCAGCGGGACAGGGCAGGGGAAACTGTTTTTT	CASSGTGQGKLFF
NA	NA	TRBJ2-3	TRBV10-3	TGTGCCATCAGCGGGAGTACCAGCACAGATACGCAGTATTTT	CAISGSTSTDTQYF
NA	NA	TRBJ2-3	TRBV5-1	TGCGCCAGCAGCTTCCGAGACAGCCTCACAGATACGCAGTATTTT	CASSFRDSLTDTQYF
NA	NA	TRBJ2-5	TRBV4-1	TGCGCCAGCAGCCAAGATGGCCTGACCCAGTACTTC	CASSQDGLTQYF
NA	NA	TRBJ1-5	TRBV21-1	TGTGCCAGCAGCAAAATGAGGGGTAAGGGACAGCATAGCAATCAGCCCCAGCATTTT	CASSKMRGKGQHSNQPQHF
NA	NA	TRBJ1-1	TRBV7-2	TGTGCCAGCAGCTTAGGTGACCGGACAAAGGAAGCTTTCTTT	CASSLGDRTKEAFF
NA	NA	TRBJ2-1	TRBV7-9	TGTGCCATCGGGGGCAGTTCCTACAATGAGCAGTTCTTC	CAIGGSSYNEQFF
NA	NA	TRBJ2-7	TRBV6-5	TGTGCCAGCAGTTACATAAAGCAGGACCGTGGAGAGCAGTACTTC	CASSYIKQDRGEQYF
TRBD2	NA	TRBJ2-7	TRBV9	TGTGCCAGCAGCCCCCTCCCCGGGAGGGCCACCTACGAGCAGTACTTC	CASSPLPGRATYEQYF
TRBD2	NA	TRBJ2-5	TRBV7-2	TGTGCCAGCAGCTCTAGCGGCACGGGAGGGCTGGAAGAGACCCAGTACTTC	CASSSSGTGGLEETQYF
NA	NA	TRBJ1-1	TRBV19	TGTGCCAGTAGTATAAGGGGGGGCGGCCTCGAAGCTTTCTTT	CASSIRGGGLEAFF
TRBD2	NA	TRBJ2-5	TRBV19	TGTGCCAGTAGTACTGGTCCGAGCGGGAGAGACTTGATGGAGACCCAGTACTTC	CASSTGPSGRDLMETQYF
NA	NA	TRBJ1-2	TRBV5-8	TGTGCCAGCAGCTTGGGCCCACCCTCCTATGGCTACACCTTC	CASSLGPPSYGYTF
NA	NA	TRBJ2-1	TRBV5-1	TGCGCCAGCAGCTTGATAGGCTCGCTTAGGAGCAATGAGCAGTTCTTC	CASSLIGSLRSNEQFF
TRBD1	few	TRBJ1-3	TRBV5-1	TGCGCCAGCAGCTTGACCCCGGGACAGAGCTCTGGAAACACCATATATTTT	CASSLTPGQSSGNTIYF
NA	NA	TRBJ1-2	TRBV9	TGTGCCAGCAGCGTAGATAGCAGGGCCTCGGGCTACACCTTC	CASSVDSRASGYTF
NA	NA	TRBJ1-2	TRBV5-1	TGCGCCAGCAGCTTAGGCCCAGCTAACTATGGCTACACCTTC	CASSLGPANYGYTF
NA	NA	TRBJ2-5	TRBV4-3	TGCGCCAGCAGCCAAGTTCGAGGTAGCGGTCAAGAGACCCAGTACTTC	CASSQVRGSGQETQYF
NA	NA	TRBJ1-1	TRBV25-1	TGTGCCAGCAGTGAGGGCCCGGGGGCGGACACTGAAGCTTTCTTT	CASSEGPGADTEAFF
NA	NA	TRBJ2-3	TRBV5-1	TGCGCCAGCAGCTTGGCCCTAACCACAGATACGCAGTATTTT	CASSLALTTDTQYF
TRBD2	NA	TRBJ2-3	TRBV4-2	TGTGCCAGCAGCCAAGGGAGGTGGACTAGCGATAGCACAGATACGCAGTATTTT	CASSQGRWTSDSTDTQYF
NA	NA	TRBJ2-2	TRBV15	TGTGCCACCAGCAGAGATTTGGCAGGGCAGGGTGGGACCGGGGAGCTGTTTTTT	CATSRDLAGQGGTGELFF
NA	NA	TRBJ1-4	TRBV5-4	TGTGCCAGCAGCCAGGACAGTCTTAATGAAAAACTGTTTTTT	CASSQDSLNEKLFF
NA	NA	TRBJ2-1	TRBV7-2	TGTGCCAGCAGCTTAGCGGGGATCTCCTACAATGAGCAGTTCTTC	CASSLAGISYNEQFF
NA	NA	TRBJ2-7	TRBV5-4	TGTGCCAGCAGCTTGGACTGGGCCGGTGAGCAGTACTTC	CASSLDWAGEQYF
NA	few	TRBJ2-5	TRBV6-5	TGTGCCAGCAGTTACTCGACTCCACAAAATGCAGAGACCCAGTACTTC	CASSYSTPQNAETQYF
TRBD2	NA	TRBJ2-5	TRBV5-1	TGCGCCAGCAGCTTAGGGACTACCCAAGAGACCCAGTACTTC	CASSLGTTQETQYF
NA	NA	TRBJ2-7	TRBV21-1	TGTGCCAGGGGGGAGCGGTGCTCCTACGAGCAGTACTTC	CARGERCSYEQYF
NA	NA	TRBJ2-5	TRBV29-1	TGCAGCGTTACGGGCCAGATCCAAGAGACCCAGTACTTC	CSVTGQIQETQYF